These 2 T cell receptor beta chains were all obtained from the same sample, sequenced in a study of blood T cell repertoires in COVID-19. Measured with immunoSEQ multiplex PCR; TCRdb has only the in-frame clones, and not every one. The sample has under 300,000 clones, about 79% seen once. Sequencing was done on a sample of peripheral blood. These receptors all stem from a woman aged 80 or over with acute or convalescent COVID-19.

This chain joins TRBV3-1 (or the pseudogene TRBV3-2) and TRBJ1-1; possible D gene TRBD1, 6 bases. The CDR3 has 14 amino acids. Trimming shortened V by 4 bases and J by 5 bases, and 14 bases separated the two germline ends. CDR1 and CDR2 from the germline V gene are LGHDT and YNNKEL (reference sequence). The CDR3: CASSPLGGGTEAFF. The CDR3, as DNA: TGTGCCAGCAGCCCCCTGGGAGGGGGGACTGAAGCTTTCTTT.

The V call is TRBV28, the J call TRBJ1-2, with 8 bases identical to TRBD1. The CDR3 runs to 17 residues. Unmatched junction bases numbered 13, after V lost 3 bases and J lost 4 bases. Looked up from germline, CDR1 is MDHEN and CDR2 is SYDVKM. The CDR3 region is CASSLAETGDRGYGYTF. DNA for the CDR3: TGTGCCAGCAGTTTGGCTGAGACAGGGGATCGAGGCTATGGCTACACCTTC.